This TCR beta chain comes out of a study of OX40 agonist ivuxolimab in advanced cancers. Study information: Participants, 82.7% male, averaged roughly 60 years of age, ranging from about 23 to 85.

This clone is a singleton in its sample. Germline CDR1 is SGHAT and CDR2 is FQNNGV. CDR3 length: 13 amino acids. The V end lost 5 bases, the J end lost 4 bases, and 12 bases lay between the germline ends. Data came from immunoSEQ multiplex PCR; TCRdb stores just in-frame clones and leaves some out. The table records 50,000 to 60,000 clones, roughly 90% of them present only once. The TCR originated in an adult with an advanced solid tumor such as melanoma, head and neck, liver or kidney cancer. Sequenced material: CD4+ or CD8+ T cells sorted from blood, taken in a trial of the OX40 agonist ivuxolimab. The chain is built from TRBV11-2 and TRBJ2-7; D is uncertain. The DNA of the CDR3 is TGTGCCAGCAGCCCCTCTGGCGCTTACGAGCAGTACTTC. Its translation is CASSPSGAYEQYF.